The 18 T cell receptor beta chains below all came from one sample that was sequenced in a study of control samples from healthy donors and cancer patients (TCRdb year 2020). Library creation used the immunoSEQ multiplex PCR assay. This is the immuneACCESS table as TCRdb keeps it, with only in-frame sequences that have V and J called. A part of the clones is gone; compared with another copy, unresolved V genes explain less than half, and the rest is unexplained. This sample holds more than 70,000 clones; just under 90% were observed only once. The ten largest clones capture under 20% of the sample. Sequenced sample: PBMCs. The receptors stem from a man between 60 and 75 years old with lung cancer.

The gene calls are TRBV2 and TRBJ2-7, with 7 bases that match TRBD1. The germline V gene has CDR1 SNHLY and CDR2 FYNNEI. The trim removed 6 bases at V and 5 bases at J, leaving 16 bases unmatched. The CDR3 extends over 16 amino acids. CDR3 region: CASSLTGVRGRHEQYV. As DNA, the CDR3 is TGTGCCAGCAGCCTCACAGGGGTTAGGGGCCGTCACGAGCAGTACGTC.

The chain couples TRBV30 to TRBJ1-4; TRBD1 might be the D (6 bases). The V end was cut by 4 bases, the J end by 10 bases, with 40 bases between. CDR1 is GTSNPN, CDR2 SVGIG, per germline (reference sequence). The CDR3 runs to 21 residues. The CDR3 sequence: CAWTNFLPPRGGSLGEGKLFF. CDR3 DNA: TGTGCCTGGACGAATTTTCTCCCCCCCAGGGGCGGGAGTCTCGGAGAGGGAAAACTGTTTTTT.

V usage is TRBV12-3 or TRBV12-4 and J usage is TRBJ1-1; D ambiguous. This CDR3 comprises 11 residues. V dropped 7 bases and J dropped 6 bases, with 9 bases sitting between them. Written as DNA, the CDR3 is TGTGCCAGCAAATTAGGGCCTGAAGCTTTCTTT. It specifies CASKLGPEAFF.

The V call is TRBV12-3 or TRBV12-4, the J call TRBJ1-1, with D possibly matching TRBD1 (5 bases). The V and J ends lost 3 bases and 7 bases respectively, with 12 bases between them. CDR3 length: 13 amino acids. Here the CDR3 DNA reads TGTGCCAGCAGTTTTGAGAGGGGAGGTGAAGCTTTCTTT. Encoded protein: CASSFERGGEAFF.

The CDR3 protein is CASSHQSPGQGNEQFF. CDR3 DNA: TGTGCCAGCAGCCATCAATCACCGGGACAGGGAAATGAGCAGTTCTTC. The chain links TRBV3-1 (or the pseudogene TRBV3-2) to TRBJ2-1, with 9 bases matching TRBD1. CDR1 and CDR2 (germline): LGHDT, YNNKEL (reference sequence). After removal of 3 bases from V and 7 bases from J, the junction contained 10 bases not matched to a gene. This CDR3 has 16 amino acids.

J is TRBJ1-2 and V is TRBV6-5; 7 bases match TRBD1. CDR1 and CDR2 (germline): MNHEY, SVGAGI. The CDR3 is 14 residues long. Trimming at V came to 6 bases and at J to 1 base, leaving 5 bases not matched to a gene. The CDR3 loop is CASSRDRSNYGYTF. CDR3 DNA: TGTGCCAGCAGCCGGGACAGAAGTAACTATGGCTACACCTTC.

This rearrangement joins TRBV29-1 to TRBJ1-2; D is unclear. Germline V gene lookup returns CDR1 SQVTM and CDR2 ANQGSEA. The CDR3 is 13 amino acids. V lost 0 bases and J lost 2, with 7 bases in between. CDR3 sequence (DNA): TGCAGCGTTGAAGATGCTTCCAACTATGGCTACACCTTC. This sequence encodes CSVEDASNYGYTF. Complete variable domain (other parts from reference TRBV29-1 and TRBJ1-2): SAVISQKPSRDICQRGTSLTIQCQVDSQVTMMFWYRQQPGQSLTLIATANQGSEATYESGFVIDKFPISRPNLTFSTLTVSNMSPEDSSIYLCSVEDASNYGYTFGSGTRLTVV.

The V gene is TRBV18, the J gene TRBJ1-4; D remains unclear. CDR1 KGHSH and CDR2 LQKENI come from the germline V gene. V was trimmed by 2 bases and J by 8 bases, leaving 12 bases between them. The CDR3 length is 14 residues. The chain's CDR3 is CASSPLGRREKLFF. The CDR3 coding sequence is TGTGCCAGCTCACCATTAGGGCGCAGAGAAAAACTGTTTTTT.

This clone was seen once. The V gene is TRBV6-5, the J gene TRBJ2-5; D gene unclear. Germline CDR1 and CDR2: MNHEY and SVGAGI. The CDR3 has 15 amino acids. The V end was cut by 8 bases, the J end by 0 bases, with 16 bases between. The CDR3 region is CASSYENLYQETQYF. The DNA of the CDR3 is TGTGCCAGCTCATATGAAAACCTTTACCAAGAGACCCAGTACTTC.

The chain carries TRBV29-1 and TRBJ1-2; unclear D gene. The CDR3 loop spans 12 amino acids. The germline V gene has CDR1 SQVTM and CDR2 ANQGSEA. Trimming cost V 5 bases and J 1 base, with 8 bases left between them. The CDR3 nucleotides read TGCAGCGTTCTCCTCCTTAACTATGGCTACACCTTC. It is translated as CSVLLLNYGYTF.

The V call is TRBV7-9, the J call TRBJ1-5; D ambiguous. The CDR3 loop spans 13 amino acids. Germline V gene sequence: CDR1 SEHNR, CDR2 FQNEAQ (reference sequence). Trimming removed 4 bases at V and 4 bases at J, with 8 bases between. The CDR3 nucleotides are TGTGCCAGCAGCTCTACTGGGAATCAGCCCCAGCATTTT. Protein: CASSSTGNQPQHF.

The CDR3 here is CASREGANTGELFF. The CDR3 region has the DNA TGCGCCAGCAGGGAGGGAGCGAACACCGGGGAGCTGTTTTTT. The chain recombines TRBV5-1 with TRBJ2-2, with D possibly matching TRBD2 (6 bases). The CDR3 has 14 residues. V was trimmed by 5 bases and J by 0 bases, leaving 8 bases between them. Germline V gives CDR1 SGHRS, CDR2 YFSETQ.

This chain connects TRBV5-8 to TRBJ1-3; TRBD1 matches at 7 bases. This CDR3 has 14 amino acids. V trimming: 4 bases; J trimming: 3 bases; junction bases outside the gene matches: 4. CDR1 and CDR2 (germline): SGHTS, YDEGEE. The CDR3 DNA is TGTGCCAGCAGCCAGACAGGGCTTGGAAACACCATATATTTT. Amino acids: CASSQTGLGNTIYF. The variable domain in full, with the rest retrieved from reference TRBV5-8 and TRBJ1-3, is EAGVTQSPTHLIKTRGQQATLRCSPISGHTSVYWYQQALGLGLQFLLWYDEGEERNRGNFPPRFSGRQFPNYSSELNVNALELEDSALYLCASSQTGLGNTIYFGEGSWLTVV.

The chain combines TRBV27 with TRBJ2-6; no clear D gene. CDR3 length: 15 residues. Germline-derived CDR1 and CDR2 are MNHEY and SMNVEV (reference sequence). Trimming took 4 bases from V and 1 from J, leaving 8 bases between them. The CDR3: CASSSLESGANVLTF. The CDR3 DNA reads as TGTGCCAGCAGTTCTTTAGAATCTGGGGCCAACGTCCTGACTTTC.

The chain is built from TRBV6-2 or TRBV6-3 and TRBJ2-7; no clear D. Germline V gene sequence: CDR1 MNHEY, CDR2 SVGEGT. V dropped 2 bases and J dropped 6 bases, with 11 bases sitting between them. The CDR3 extends over 13 amino acids. The CDR3 spells CASSYVEESEQYV. The CDR3 nucleotides read TGTGCCAGCAGTTACGTCGAGGAATCCGAGCAGTACGTC.

The gene calls are TRBV6-6 and TRBJ2-5, with 7 bases aligning to TRBD1. After removal of 6 bases from V and 0 bases from J, the junction contained 10 bases not matched to a gene. Germline V CDR1 and CDR2: MNHNY, SVGAGI (reference sequence). This CDR3 spans 16 amino acids. CDR3 region: CASRPSPGTDQETQYF. As DNA, the CDR3 is TGTGCCAGCAGACCGTCACCCGGGACAGACCAAGAGACCCAGTACTTC.

J is TRBJ1-1 and V is TRBV6-6, with D maybe TRBD1 (5 bases). Germline V lookup: CDR1 MNHNY, CDR2 SVGAGI (reference sequence). Deletions cut 6 bases from V and 2 bases from J, with 19 bases between. The CDR3 has 16 residues. The CDR3 sequence is CASRPLPGRTNTEAFF. CDR3 in DNA: TGTGCCAGCAGGCCGCTTCCGGGACGGACAAACACTGAAGCTTTCTTT.

This chain connects TRBV9 to TRBJ2-7, with D uncertain. CDR1 is SGDLS and CDR2 is YYNGEE in the germline V gene. This CDR3 comprises 12 residues. The V end lost 3 bases, the J end lost 7 bases, and 11 bases lay between the germline ends. Here the CDR3 reads CASSAPHGEQYV. The CDR3 bases are TGTGCCAGCAGCGCCCCTCACGGGGAGCAGTACGTC.